The 10 T cell receptor beta chains below were found in one sample sequenced in a study of shared clonotypes between healthy human individuals. Produced via immunoSEQ multiplex PCR; TCRdb's table is partial and in-frame only. The data show 180,000 or so clones, 85% to 95% seen once. Sequencing was carried out using naive CD4+ T cells sorted from blood. Subset indicated: CD45RA+ positively selected. Every receptor here comes from a woman aged 25 to 45 in good health.

This chain connects TRBV5-1 to TRBJ2-7; 8 positions agree with TRBD1. Germline V gene lookup returns CDR1 SGHRS and CDR2 YFSETQ. This CDR3 comprises 12 residues. Trimming removed 6 bases from V and 6 bases from J; junction bases left unmatched: 5. For the CDR3, the DNA is TGCGCCAGCACCCCAGGGGGCGGCGAGCAGTACTTC. This encodes CASTPGGGEQYF.

The table lists this clone with a few counts. The chain is built from TRBV2 and TRBJ1-5; TRBD1 agrees at 10 bases. The CDR3 totals 14 residues. Looked up from germline, CDR1 is SNHLY and CDR2 is FYNNEI. Unmatched junction bases numbered 4, after V lost 6 bases and J lost 5 bases. The CDR3: CASRDDRGHQPQHF. CDR3 coding DNA: TGTGCCAGCAGGGACGACAGGGGGCATCAGCCCCAGCATTTT.

This clone came up once. This chain connects TRBV6-6 to TRBJ2-7, with 9 positions matching TRBD1. V lost 7 bases, J lost 3 bases, and 4 bases stayed unmatched. CDR3 size: 13 residues. CDR1 MNHNY and CDR2 SVGAGI come from the germline V gene (reference sequence). The CDR3 spells CASTGTGSYEQYF. As DNA, the CDR3 is TGTGCCAGCACCGGGACAGGGAGCTACGAGCAGTACTTC.

This chain joins TRBV19 and TRBJ1-2, with 7 bases aligning to TRBD1. V dropped 5 bases and J dropped 8; count of bases not matched to a gene: 5. Germline CDR1 reads LNHDA; CDR2 reads SQIVND (reference sequence). This CDR3 has 12 amino acids. The CDR3 protein is CASSHRGDGYTF. CDR3 bases: TGTGCCAGTAGTCACAGGGGCGACGGCTACACCTTC.

The chain couples TRBV5-1 to TRBJ2-1; TRBD1 might be the D (6 bases). The germline CDR1 and CDR2 sequences are SGHRS and YFSETQ. Deletions cut 1 base from V and 0 bases from J, with 11 bases between. CDR3 length: 16 amino acids. The DNA for the CDR3 is TGCGCCAGCAGCTTGAGGGACACCAGCTCCTACAATGAGCAGTTCTTC. It codes for CASSLRDTSSYNEQFF.

The V gene is TRBV9, the J gene TRBJ2-7; 9 bases are shared with TRBD1. The CDR3 length is 15 residues. The germline V gene encodes CDR1 SGDLS and CDR2 YYNGEE. The V gene end was trimmed by 2 bases and the J gene end by 6 bases; junction bases not matched to a gene: 9. The CDR3 spells CASSVGDRVFSEQYF. CDR3 in DNA: TGTGCCAGCAGCGTGGGGGACAGGGTTTTCTCCGAGCAGTACTTC.

Concerning this clone itself: Other nucleotide sequences from this sample produce the same CDR3. The J gene is TRBJ2-7, the V gene TRBV18; the D gene could be TRBD1 or TRBD2 (5 bases each). This CDR3 has 14 residues. Germline V lookup: CDR1 KGHSH, CDR2 LQKENI. V lost 3 bases, J lost 2 bases, and 11 bases lay in between. CDR3 amino acids: CASSPGTATYEQYF. The CDR3 coding sequence is TGTGCCAGCTCACCTGGGACCGCCACCTACGAGCAGTACTTC.

V is TRBV11-3 and J is TRBJ2-7; 9 positions agree with TRBD2. The V gene end was trimmed by 3 bases and the J gene end by 10 bases; junction bases not matched to a gene: 7. The CDR3 runs 13 residues. Germline lookup yields CDR1 SGHNT and CDR2 YENEEA. This CDR3 is CASSFQAGGVQYF. The DNA for the CDR3 is TGTGCCAGCAGCTTCCAAGCGGGAGGCGTTCAGTACTTC.

The chain couples TRBV27 to TRBJ1-1; D is unclear. V was clipped by 6 bases and J by 4 bases, with 12 bases between them. The germline gives CDR1 MNHEY, CDR2 SMNVEV (reference sequence). The CDR3 spans 13 residues. In nucleotides, the CDR3 is TGTGCCAGCAGGAGGATAGGGATCACTGAAGCTTTCTTT. This codes for CASRRIGITEAFF.

The chain is built from TRBV18 and TRBJ2-1; 7 positions match TRBD2. The ends lost 4 bases at V and 5 bases at J; junction bases unmatched: 14. Germline V CDR1 and CDR2: KGHSH, LQKENI. This CDR3 has 17 amino acids. The CDR3, as DNA: TGTGCCAGCTCACGCCTAGCGGAGCCCCCAGGGAACAATGAGCAGTTCTTC. Translation gives CASSRLAEPPGNNEQFF. Looking up the rest from reference TRBV18 and TRBJ2-1 gives the full variable domain: NAGVMQNPRHLVRRRGQEARLRCSPMKGHSHVYWYRQLPEEGLKFMVYLQKENIIDESGMPKERFSAEFPKEGPSILRIQQVVRGDSAAYFCASSRLAEPPGNNEQFFGPGTRLTVL.